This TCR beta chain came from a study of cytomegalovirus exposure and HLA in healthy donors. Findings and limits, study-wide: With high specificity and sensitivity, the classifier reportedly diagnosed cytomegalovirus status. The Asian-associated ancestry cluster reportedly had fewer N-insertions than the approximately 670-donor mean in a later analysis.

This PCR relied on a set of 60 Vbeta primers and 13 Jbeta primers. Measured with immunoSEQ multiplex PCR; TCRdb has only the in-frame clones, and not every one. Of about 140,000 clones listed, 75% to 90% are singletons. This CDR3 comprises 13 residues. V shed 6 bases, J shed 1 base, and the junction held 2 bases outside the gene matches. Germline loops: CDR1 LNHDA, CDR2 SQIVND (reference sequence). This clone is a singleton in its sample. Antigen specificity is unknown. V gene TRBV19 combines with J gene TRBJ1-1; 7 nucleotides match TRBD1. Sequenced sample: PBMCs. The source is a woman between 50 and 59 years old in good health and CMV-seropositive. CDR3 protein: CASRDRPNTEAFF. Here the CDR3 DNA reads TGTGCCAGTAGGGACAGGCCGAACACTGAAGCTTTCTTT.